The rows below give T cell receptor beta chains drawn from one sample of a study of metastatic and nonmetastatic thyroid tumors. TCRdb recomputed clones from the PCR reads via MiXCR. The data show 15,000 or so clones, with around 31% seen just once and 9.5% to 15% held by the top ten. The sequencing sample was made of tumor tissue. The receptors were gathered from a male donor with papillary thyroid cancer or a benign thyroid nodule (not recorded which). Some clones in this sample may be carry-over from other donors' samples. Both conserved end residues are part of each CDR3. The D gene is left open where the match is weak. A clone size is listed for some rows: how often the clone was seen (once, few, many), or a class if it is expanded.

CDR3 DNA: TGCAGTGCTAGAGTTTCAGGAAGCTATGGCTACACCTTC; CDR3 protein: CSARVSGSYGYTF; V gene: TRBV20-1; J gene: TRBJ1-2; D gene: NA; clone size: NA
CDR3 DNA: TGCAGTGCTAGTTTGGACTACACTGAAGCTTTCTTT; CDR3 protein: CSASLDYTEAFF; V gene: TRBV20-1; J gene: TRBJ1-1; D gene: NA; clone size: NA
CDR3 DNA: TGTGCCAGCAGCCCCGGGGGGTTCAACCACTACGAGCAGTACTTC; CDR3 protein: CASSPGGFNHYEQYF; V gene: TRBV11-2; J gene: TRBJ2-7; D gene: TRBD2; clone size: medium-sized
CDR3 DNA: TGCAGTGCTAGAGGGACTAACTATGGCTACACCTTC; CDR3 protein: CSARGTNYGYTF; V gene: TRBV20-1; J gene: TRBJ1-2; D gene: NA; clone size: NA
CDR3 DNA: TGTGCCAGCAGGGGGGGACTAGTAACAGATACGCAGTATTTT; CDR3 protein: CASRGGLVTDTQYF; V gene: TRBV2; J gene: TRBJ2-3; D gene: TRBD2; clone size: many
CDR3 DNA: TGCAGTGCCACGGGACTAGCGGGAGGGGGGGTCCCCAATGAGCAGTTCTTC; CDR3 protein: CSATGLAGGGVPNEQFF; V gene: TRBV20-1; J gene: TRBJ2-1; D gene: TRBD2; clone size: many
CDR3 DNA: TGTGCCAGCAGCCAAGCGGGAGGACTCTACGAGCAGTACTTC; CDR3 protein: CASSQAGGLYEQYF; V gene: TRBV4-2; J gene: TRBJ2-7; D gene: TRBD2; clone size: NA
CDR3 DNA: TGTGCCATCAGCGTCGGTCTAGCGGTGTTAGGGGAGACCCAGTACTTC; CDR3 protein: CAISVGLAVLGETQYF; V gene: TRBV9; J gene: TRBJ2-5; D gene: TRBD2; clone size: NA
CDR3 DNA: TGTGCCAGCAGCCCTGGGAGGGGTCAGGATAATGAAAAACTGTTTTTT; CDR3 protein: CASSPGRGQDNEKLFF; V gene: TRBV11-2; J gene: TRBJ1-4; D gene: NA; clone size: many
CDR3 DNA: TGTGCCAGCAGTTTCCTGACAGGTTACGAGCAGTACTTC; CDR3 protein: CASSFLTGYEQYF; V gene: TRBV27; J gene: TRBJ2-7; D gene: NA; clone size: many
CDR3 DNA: TGCGCCAGCAGCTTGATGGACGCCGGGGGCCCCAGCTCCTACGAGCAGTACTTC; CDR3 protein: CASSLMDAGGPSSYEQYF; V gene: TRBV5-1; J gene: TRBJ2-7; D gene: NA; clone size: NA
CDR3 DNA: TGCGCCAGCAGCTTACGGACAGGGCGGGATGAGCAGTTCTTC; CDR3 protein: CASSLRTGRDEQFF; V gene: TRBV5-1; J gene: TRBJ2-1; D gene: TRBD1; clone size: NA
CDR3 DNA: TGCAGTGCTAGAGCGGGGAGCGGGGAATGGTACGAGCAGTACTTC; CDR3 protein: CSARAGSGEWYEQYF; V gene: TRBV20-1; J gene: TRBJ2-7; D gene: TRBD2; clone size: NA
CDR3 DNA: TGCGCCAGCAGCTTGGAGTCGGCTAACTATGGCTACACCTTC; CDR3 protein: CASSLESANYGYTF; V gene: TRBV5-1; J gene: TRBJ1-2; D gene: NA; clone size: medium-sized
CDR3 DNA: TGCGCCAGCAGGGGCCCGGATTACGCTGAAGCTTTCTTT; CDR3 protein: CASRGPDYAEAFF; V gene: TRBV5-1; J gene: TRBJ1-1; D gene: NA; clone size: many
CDR3 DNA: TGTGCCAGCAGGAGGGGACAGGGCTGGAATGAAGCTTTCTTT; CDR3 protein: CASRRGQGWNEAFF; V gene: TRBV6-1; J gene: TRBJ1-1; D gene: TRBD1; clone size: many
CDR3 DNA: TGCGCCAGCAGCCAAGATCAGGAGACAGGGACTGAAGCTTTCTTT; CDR3 protein: CASSQDQETGTEAFF; V gene: TRBV4-1; J gene: TRBJ1-1; D gene: TRBD1; clone size: NA
CDR3 DNA: TGTGCCAGCACGACGGTAGCGGGCTACGAGCAGTACTTC; CDR3 protein: CASTTVAGYEQYF; V gene: TRBV28; J gene: TRBJ2-7; D gene: TRBD2; clone size: NA